These 3 T cell receptor beta chains were all obtained from the same sample, sequenced in a study of human T cells and chemical hapten exposure. MiXCR was run by TCRdb on the RACE reads, yielding one entry per CDR3 protein. The data hold 85,000 to 100,000 distinct CDR3 sequences, with about 28% observed a single time. Documented time point: patch test 3, about 24 weeks after DPC sensitization. The treatment here: therapeutic diphenylcyclopropenone sensitization with weekly scalp DPC. Sample: whole blood, taken in connection with sensitization to the hapten diphenylcyclopropenone (DPC). The receptors shown here come from a man in his forties with alopecia areata. Some clones in this sample may be carry-over from other donors' samples.

V is TRBV12-3 or TRBV12-4 and J is TRBJ2-1; TRBD2 agrees at 9 bases. The CDR3 is made up of 17 amino acids. V shed 6 bases and J 10 bases; nucleotides not matched to a gene: 19. The CDR3 loop is CASSTRAGLAGSGEQFF. CDR3 nucleotide sequence: TGTGCCAGCAGCACAAGGGCGGGGCTAGCGGGATCAGGGGAGCAGTTCTTC.

This chain uses TRBV28 with TRBJ2-4, with TRBD1 identical over 7 bases. CDR3 size: 15 residues. Germline V lookup: CDR1 MDHEN, CDR2 SYDVKM. Germline trimming cut 5 bases from V and 2 bases from J; bases unmatched to any gene: 6. DNA for the CDR3: TGTGCCAGCAGTAGAGGGACAGTAACCAAAAACATTCAGTACTTC. This sequence encodes CASSRGTVTKNIQYF.

This clonotype was seen more than once but under ten times. The chain combines TRBV11-2 with TRBJ2-3; maybe TRBD2 (5 bases). V lost 1 base, J lost 4 bases, and 15 bases lay in between. Germline V gene data show CDR1 as SGHAT and CDR2 as FQNNGV. This CDR3 is built from 16 residues. The CDR3 DNA reads as TGTGCCAGCAGCTTAGTAGGCTCCGAGAGGGCAGATACGCAGTATTTT. This translates into CASSLVGSERADTQYF.